The clone carrying this TCR beta chain was seen more than once but under ten times. The antigen is undetermined. From the reads, TCRdb called clonotypes with MiXCR, one entry per CDR3 protein. The table shows approximately 1,000,000 distinct CDR3 sequences, with about 33% occurring only once. The data are from a study of T cell repertoires in cytomegalovirus infection. Study-wide background: From public TCR beta signatures came an indication of both CMV infection and matching HLA type.

The clonotype originates from a human donor in good health (CMV status not recorded). Some clones in this sample may be carry-over from other donors' samples. The sample consisted of cultured CD8+ T cells from PBMCs, taken from culture after CMV antigen stimulation.

The chain's CDR3 is CASKSGHSFYNEQFF. The CDR3 DNA sequence: TGTGCCAGCAAATCGGGACATTCCTTCTACAATGAGCAGTTCTTC. The chain uses TRBV28 and TRBJ2-1; maybe TRBD1 (6 bases). Germline V gene sequence: CDR1 MDHEN, CDR2 SYDVKM. The ends were cut back, 7 bases at V and 3 bases at J, with 16 bases in the middle. The CDR3 has 15 amino acids.